This T cell receptor (beta chain) was observed in a study of OX40 agonist ivuxolimab in advanced cancers. V was pared by 1 base and J by 8 bases, with 12 bases between. The CDR3 totals 14 residues. The germline V gene encodes CDR1 SGHRS and CDR2 YFSETQ. Here immunoSEQ multiplex PCR was the method, and the copy in TCRdb shows in-frame clones only, minus some. This sample yields 52,000 or so clones, of which around four fifths are seen a single time; approximately 2.5% belongs to the top ten. Only one count was recorded for this clone. The antigen remains unidentified. Whole-study results and caveats: Blood T cells, both CD4+ and CD8+, expanded clonally by week 6 at 0.1 to 3.0 mg/kg.

This receptor was obtained from an adult with an advanced solid tumor such as melanoma, head and neck, liver or kidney cancer. Sequenced here: CD4+ or CD8+ T cells sorted from blood, sampled in a trial of the OX40 agonist ivuxolimab. The chain combines TRBV5-1 with TRBJ1-4; perhaps TRBD1 as D (5 bases). The CDR3 is CASSLLGEGEKLFF. CDR3 nucleotides: TGCGCCAGCAGCTTGTTAGGGGAAGGGGAAAAACTGTTTTTT.